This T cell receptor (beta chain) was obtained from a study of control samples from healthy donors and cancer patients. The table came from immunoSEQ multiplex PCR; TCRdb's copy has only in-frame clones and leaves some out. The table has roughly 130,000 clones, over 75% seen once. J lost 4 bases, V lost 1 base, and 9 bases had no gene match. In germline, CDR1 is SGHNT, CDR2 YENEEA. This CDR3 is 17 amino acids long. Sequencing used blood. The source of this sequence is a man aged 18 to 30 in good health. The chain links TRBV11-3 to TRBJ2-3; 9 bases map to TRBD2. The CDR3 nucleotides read TGTGCCAGCAGCTTAGGTGGGGTAGCGGGAGAGGCAGATACGCAGTATTTT. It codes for CASSLGGVAGEADTQYF.